Listed below are T cell receptor beta chains from one sample, sequenced in a study of CD8 T cells in Susac syndrome. Each CDR3 protein gets one entry after TCRdb re-called the immunoSEQ multiplex PCR reads with MiXCR. This table holds under 85,000 distinct CDR3 sequences, about 94% found once. Sequenced: CD8+ T cells from PBMCs. These receptors were collected from a human donor with multiple sclerosis. The conserved cysteine and the conserved F or W are not part of the CDR3 here. Clone size is stated in some rows and not others, as once, few, many or a class when expanded.

cdr3_aa j_call v_call clone_size
ASSLWTGGNSPLH TRBJ1-6 TRBV5-4 once
SVPSYNEQF TRBJ2-1 TRBV29-1 NA
SASPPGGGREWDTQY TRBJ2-3 TRBV20-1 NA
ASRTTGPLGQPQH TRBJ1-5 TRBV27 NA
ASSQAGVPYNEQF TRBJ2-1 TRBV14 once
ASSLQRGSRYEQY TRBJ2-7 TRBV27 NA
ASSAETLETQY TRBJ2-5 TRBV3-1 NA
ASSFRSGSYEQY TRBJ2-7 TRBV9 NA
ASSLRIQETQY TRBJ2-5 TRBV13 NA
SGEGLMNTEAF TRBJ1-1 TRBV20-1 NA
ASIGVGIYNEQF TRBJ2-1 TRBV28 NA
ASSGTSGRELNTGELF TRBJ2-2 TRBV7-9 once
ASSQGPGTTNEKLF TRBJ1-4 TRBV4-1 NA
ASSRQGRRS TRBJ1-6 TRBV7-9 NA
ASSGTAGTGGINEQF TRBJ2-1 TRBV25-1 NA
ASSRAGAYNEQF TRBJ2-1 TRBV6-4 NA
ATSSGRTGAYEQY TRBJ2-7 TRBV15 NA
ASSLSGGSTEAF TRBJ1-1 TRBV7-3 NA
ASSLGWAPDTQY TRBJ2-3 TRBV5-6 NA
AISEPDKANYGYT TRBJ1-2 TRBV10-3 NA
ASSHPGIYEQY TRBJ2-7 TRBV3-1 NA
SVEDTQPGETQY TRBJ2-5 TRBV29-1 NA
ASSAYRGEETQY TRBJ2-5 TRBV27 NA
ASSQAQGSPETQY TRBJ2-5 TRBV3-1 NA
ASRKTANYGYT TRBJ1-2 TRBV27 NA
ASSQDEVLTNTGELF TRBJ2-2 TRBV3-1 NA
SVEGPPTGGGETQY TRBJ2-5 TRBV29-1 NA
ASSETLGQDEQY TRBJ2-7 TRBV25-1 once
ASRNEDIQY TRBJ2-4 TRBV18 NA
ASSQVGSTNTGELF TRBJ2-2 TRBV4-2 NA
ASSTTASTDTQY TRBJ2-3 TRBV9 NA
ASSQELRAAYGYT TRBJ1-2 TRBV3-1 NA
ASSQDPTSGSDTGELF TRBJ2-2 TRBV4-1 NA
ASLGQGSYQETQY TRBJ2-5 TRBV12-3/TRBV12-4 NA
ASSPSGGSYEQY TRBJ2-7 TRBV4-2 NA
ASSVEQGVLNEQF TRBJ2-1 TRBV9 NA
ASSLSAGGLKAYNEQF TRBJ2-1 TRBV27 NA
ASKSGMNTEAF TRBJ1-1 TRBV19 NA
ASSFPGSYEQY TRBJ2-7 TRBV7-6 few
ASTPGLAGYNEQF TRBJ2-1 TRBV19 NA
ASSSDGNYGYT TRBJ1-2 TRBV27 NA
AIRRTSGVQETQY TRBJ2-5 TRBV10-3 NA
ASSLAGVIDEQF TRBJ2-1 TRBV28 NA
ASSASSGSEEQY TRBJ2-7 TRBV2 NA
ASSVWGSGTDTQY TRBJ2-3 TRBV2 NA
ASSSRDEKLF TRBJ1-4 TRBV27 NA
AVTGTANYEQY TRBJ2-7 TRBV10-3 NA
ASRGDRASSYEQY TRBJ2-7 TRBV28 NA
ASSQDGTGVVGYT TRBJ1-2 TRBV4-3 NA
SAIYGAGTDTQY TRBJ2-3 TRBV29-1 NA